This T cell receptor (beta chain) comes out of a study of blood T cell repertoires in COVID-19 (dated by TCRdb to 2020 to 2021). General notes on the study: Samples from collaborators originated in the United States, Italy and Spain and spanned both the acute and convalescent phases of COVID-19. The material from the prospective study consisted of cDNA or gDNA derived from T cells, B-cell-depleted T cells, or PBMCs. Deeply sampled blood TCRbeta repertoires from subjects exposed to, actively infected with, or recovered from COVID-19 were included in the dataset. The repertoires were released in a freely available public database intended as a resource for research on the immune response to SARS-CoV-2. The samples were drawn from two sources: the first 160 participants of the ongoing ImmuneRACE study, and fewer than 1,500 subjects contributed by 6 global collaborators. The sample metadata nearly always contained a de-identified subject ID, COVID-19 status, age in years and sex. HLA class I and class II types, where available, came from metadata supplied by the sample provider rather than from assay-based typing.

This clone has just a few counts. What this receptor recognizes is not known. No base quality information exists; no much larger clone differs at one position. TCRbeta CDR3 regions were amplified from genomic DNA using the immunoSEQ Assay, a bias-controlled multiplex PCR. The authors' pipeline ran thus. The number of nucleated cells in each sample was estimated from the amplification of reference gene primers within the assay. Sequence reads were collapsed and filtered to measure the absolute abundance of every unique TCRbeta CDR3 rearrangement. For each sample, productive Simpson clonality was calculated as the square root of Simpson's diversity index across productive rearrangements. In its TCRdb copy, this immuneACCESS table keeps in-frame sequences only and misses some clones. Where compared with another copy, unresolved V genes explain less than half of these, and the others have no known cause. V and J calls and clone size are those listed in that table; D and trimming were worked out from the DNA. This sample is represented by around 220,000 clones; 65% to 90% of them were singletons. The ten largest clones represent roughly 4.1% of the sample.

Results and caveats for the whole study, not just this receptor: The quantity of clinical and demographic metadata differed by source and by participant and was supplied without curation.

Taken from cysteine to phenylalanine, the CDR3 has 14 residues. The read is trimmed to its CDR3 DNA, 42 bases read in frame from base 1. CDR1 and CDR2 were assigned from the germline V gene (reference sequence) as GTSNPN and SVGIG. V drops 6 bases and J drops 6 bases, leaving 20 bases in between. Whole blood was collected in K2EDTA tubes by collaborating institutions according to the institutions' own protocols. Collaborator samples were shipped for TCRbeta analysis as frozen whole blood, isolated PBMCs, or DNA extracted from either sample type. The V and J genes are TRBV30 and TRBJ1-1, with the D gene too uncertain to name. Sequencing input: peripheral blood. This clonotype was obtained from a man aged 45-65 years with acute or convalescent COVID-19. The CDR3 here reads CACSRTPSKAEAFF. The DNA is as follows: TGTGCCTGTAGCCGGACCCCTAGCAAAGCTGAAGCTTTCTTT. Supplemented by the reference TRBV30 and TRBJ1-1 proteins around the CDR3, the complete variable domain is SQTIHQWPATLVQPVGSPLSLECTVEGTSNPNLYWYRQAAGRGLQLLFYSVGIGQISSEVPQNLSASRPQDRQFILSSKKLLLSDSGFYLCACSRTPSKAEAFFGQGTRLTVV.